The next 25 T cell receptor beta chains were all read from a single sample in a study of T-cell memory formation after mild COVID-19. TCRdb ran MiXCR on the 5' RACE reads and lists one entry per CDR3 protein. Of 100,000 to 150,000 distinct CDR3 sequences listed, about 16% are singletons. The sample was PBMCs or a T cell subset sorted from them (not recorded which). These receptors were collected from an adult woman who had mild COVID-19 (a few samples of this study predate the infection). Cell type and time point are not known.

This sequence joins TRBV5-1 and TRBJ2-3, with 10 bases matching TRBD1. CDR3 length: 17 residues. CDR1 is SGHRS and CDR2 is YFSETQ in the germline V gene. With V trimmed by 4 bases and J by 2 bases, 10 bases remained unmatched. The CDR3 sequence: CASSLSRQGAITDTQYF. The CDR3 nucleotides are TGCGCCAGCAGCCTCTCAAGACAGGGGGCGATCACAGATACGCAGTATTTT.

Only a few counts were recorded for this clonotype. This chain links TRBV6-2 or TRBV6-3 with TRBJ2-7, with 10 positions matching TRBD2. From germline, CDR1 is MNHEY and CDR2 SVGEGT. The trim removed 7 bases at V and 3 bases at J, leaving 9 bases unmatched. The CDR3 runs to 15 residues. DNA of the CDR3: TGTGCCAGCAACCCTAGCGGGAGAGCGGGCTACGAGCAGTACTTC. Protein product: CASNPSGRAGYEQYF.

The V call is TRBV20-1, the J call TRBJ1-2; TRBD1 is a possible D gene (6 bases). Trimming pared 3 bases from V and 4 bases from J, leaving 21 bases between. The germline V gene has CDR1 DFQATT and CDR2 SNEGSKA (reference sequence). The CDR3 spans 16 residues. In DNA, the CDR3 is TGCAGTGCTAGTGTTCCGGGGGCGCAGTTGGGCTATGGCTACACCTTC. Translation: CSASVPGAQLGYGYTF.

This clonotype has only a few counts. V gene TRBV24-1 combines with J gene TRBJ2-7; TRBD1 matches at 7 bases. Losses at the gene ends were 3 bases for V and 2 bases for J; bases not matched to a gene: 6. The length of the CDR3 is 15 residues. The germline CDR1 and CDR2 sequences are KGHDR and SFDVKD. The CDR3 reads CATSDPGGRTYEQYF. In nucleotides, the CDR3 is TGTGCCACCAGTGATCCAGGGGGTCGTACCTACGAGCAGTACTTC.

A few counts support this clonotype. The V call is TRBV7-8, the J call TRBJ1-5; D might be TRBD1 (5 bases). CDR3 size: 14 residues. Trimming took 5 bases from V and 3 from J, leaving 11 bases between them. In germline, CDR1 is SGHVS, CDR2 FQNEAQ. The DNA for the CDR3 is TGTGCCAGCAGCGCGGACAAACCCAATCAGCCCCAGCATTTT. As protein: CASSADKPNQPQHF.

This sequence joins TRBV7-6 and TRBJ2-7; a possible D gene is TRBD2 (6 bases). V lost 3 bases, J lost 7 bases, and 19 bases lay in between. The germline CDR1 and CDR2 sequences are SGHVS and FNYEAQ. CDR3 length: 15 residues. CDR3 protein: CASSLLAAKPGEQYF. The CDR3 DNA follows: TGTGCCAGCAGCTTGTTAGCGGCAAAGCCTGGTGAGCAGTACTTC.

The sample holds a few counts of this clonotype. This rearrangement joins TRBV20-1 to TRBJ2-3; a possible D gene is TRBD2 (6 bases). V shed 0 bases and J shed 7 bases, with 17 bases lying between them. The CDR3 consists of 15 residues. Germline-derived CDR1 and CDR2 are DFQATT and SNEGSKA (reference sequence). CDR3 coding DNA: TGCAGTGCTAGAGATCACCAAGGGACTGACAATACGCAGTATTTT. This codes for CSARDHQGTDNTQYF.

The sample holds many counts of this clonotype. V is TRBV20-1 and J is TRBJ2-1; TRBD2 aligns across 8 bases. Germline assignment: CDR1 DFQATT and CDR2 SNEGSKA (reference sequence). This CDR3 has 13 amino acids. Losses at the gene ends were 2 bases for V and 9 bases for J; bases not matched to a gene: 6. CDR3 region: CSARSGGDVEQFF. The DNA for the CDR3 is TGCAGTGCTAGATCGGGAGGGGACGTTGAGCAGTTCTTC.

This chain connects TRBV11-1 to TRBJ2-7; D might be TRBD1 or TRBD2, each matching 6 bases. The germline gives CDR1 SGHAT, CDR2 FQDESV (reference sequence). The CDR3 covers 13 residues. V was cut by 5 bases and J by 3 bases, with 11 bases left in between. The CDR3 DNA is TGTGCCAGCAGCGGAGGAGGGGGCTACGAGCAGTACTTC. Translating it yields CASSGGGGYEQYF.

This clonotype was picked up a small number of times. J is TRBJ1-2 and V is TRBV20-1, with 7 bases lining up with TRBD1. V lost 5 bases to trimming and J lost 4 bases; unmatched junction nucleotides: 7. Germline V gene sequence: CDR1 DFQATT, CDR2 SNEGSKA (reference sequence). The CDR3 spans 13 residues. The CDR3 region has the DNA TGCAGTGCTGCGCCACAGGGGTTCTATGGCTACACCTTC. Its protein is CSAAPQGFYGYTF.

CDR3 DNA: TGCGCCAGCAGCTTGACTAGATACCAAGAGACCCAGTACTTC. Protein: CASSLTRYQETQYF. The rearrangement links TRBV5-1 to TRBJ2-5; perhaps TRBD2 as D (5 bases). The CDR3 length is 14 residues. V was shortened by 1 base and J by 0 bases, with 7 bases between the two germline ends. Germline V gives CDR1 SGHRS, CDR2 YFSETQ. Using reference TRBV5-1 and TRBJ2-5 for the parts outside the CDR3, the full variable domain is KAGVTQTPRYLIKTRGQQVTLSCSPISGHRSVSWYQQTPGQGLQFLFEYFSETQRNKGNFPGRFSGRQFSNSRSEMNVSTLELGDSALYLCASSLTRYQETQYFGPGTRLLVL.

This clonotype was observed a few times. CDR3 nucleotides: TGCAGTGCTAGAGATGGACAGGGCGGGAGGGCAGATACGCAGTATTTT. This translates into CSARDGQGGRADTQYF. The V and J genes are TRBV20-1 and TRBJ2-3; possible D gene TRBD2, 9 bases. Per the germline V gene, CDR1 is DFQATT and CDR2 is SNEGSKA (reference sequence). This CDR3 region has 16 residues. The V end lost 0 bases, the J end lost 4 bases, and 17 bases lay between the germline ends.

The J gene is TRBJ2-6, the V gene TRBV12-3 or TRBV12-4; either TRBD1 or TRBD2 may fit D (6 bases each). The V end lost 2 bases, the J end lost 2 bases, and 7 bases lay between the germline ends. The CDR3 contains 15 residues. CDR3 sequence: CASSLRGAGANVLTF. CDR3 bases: TGTGCCAGCAGTTTAAGGGGGGCTGGGGCCAACGTCCTGACTTTC.

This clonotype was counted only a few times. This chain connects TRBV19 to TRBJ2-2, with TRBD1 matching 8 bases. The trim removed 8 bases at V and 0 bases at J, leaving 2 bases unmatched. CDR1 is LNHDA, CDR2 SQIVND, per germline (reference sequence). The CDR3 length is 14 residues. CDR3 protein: CASGQGSNTGELFF. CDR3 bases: TGTGCCAGTGGACAGGGCTCGAACACCGGGGAGCTGTTTTTT.

The CDR3 reads CASTSDGANVLTF. The CDR3 DNA reads as TGTGCCAGCACCAGTGATGGGGCCAACGTCCTGACTTTC. The chain is built from TRBV27 and TRBJ2-6; D gene uncertain. Germline CDR1 MNHEY, CDR2 SMNVEV (reference sequence). The CDR3 has 13 residues. V was clipped by 7 bases and J by 3 bases, with 7 bases between them.

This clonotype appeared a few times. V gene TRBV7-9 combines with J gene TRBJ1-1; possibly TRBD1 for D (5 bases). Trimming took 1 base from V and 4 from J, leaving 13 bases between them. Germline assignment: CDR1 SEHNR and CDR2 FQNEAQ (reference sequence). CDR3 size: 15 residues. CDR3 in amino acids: CASSLVGTLGTEAFF. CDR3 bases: TGTGCCAGCAGCTTAGTTGGGACCCTGGGCACTGAAGCTTTCTTT.

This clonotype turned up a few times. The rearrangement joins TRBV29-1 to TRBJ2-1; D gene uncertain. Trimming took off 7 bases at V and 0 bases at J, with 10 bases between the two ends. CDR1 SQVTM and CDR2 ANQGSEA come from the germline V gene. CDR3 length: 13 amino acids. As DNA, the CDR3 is TGCAGCGCTGTAGGAAGCTCCTACAATGAGCAGTTCTTC. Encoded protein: CSAVGSSYNEQFF.

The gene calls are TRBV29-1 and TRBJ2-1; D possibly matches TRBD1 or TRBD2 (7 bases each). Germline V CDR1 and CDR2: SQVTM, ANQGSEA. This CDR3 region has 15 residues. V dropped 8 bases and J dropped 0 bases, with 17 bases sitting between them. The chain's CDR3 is CSLSGGRDSYNEQFF. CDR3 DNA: TGCAGCCTGTCAGGGGGGAGGGACTCCTACAATGAGCAGTTCTTC.

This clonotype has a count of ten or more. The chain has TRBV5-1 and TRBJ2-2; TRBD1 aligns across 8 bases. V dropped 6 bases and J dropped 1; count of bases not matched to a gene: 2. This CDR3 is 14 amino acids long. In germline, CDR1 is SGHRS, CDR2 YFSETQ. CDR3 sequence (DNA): TGCGCCAGCAAAGGACAGGGGAACACCGGGGAGCTGTTTTTT. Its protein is CASKGQGNTGELFF.

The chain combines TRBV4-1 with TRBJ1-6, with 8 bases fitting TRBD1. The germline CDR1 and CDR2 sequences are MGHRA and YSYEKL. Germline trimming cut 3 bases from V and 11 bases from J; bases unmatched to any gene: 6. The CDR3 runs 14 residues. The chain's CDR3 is CASSHPGQGAPLHF. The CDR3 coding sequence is TGCGCCAGCAGCCATCCCGGACAGGGAGCACCCCTCCACTTT.

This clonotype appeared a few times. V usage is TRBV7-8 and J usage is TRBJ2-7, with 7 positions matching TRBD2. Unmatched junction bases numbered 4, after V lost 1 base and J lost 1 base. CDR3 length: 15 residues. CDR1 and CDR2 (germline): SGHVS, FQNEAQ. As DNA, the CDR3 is TGTGCCAGCAGCTTAGGGGACGGGGGGTCCTACGAGCAGTACTTC. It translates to CASSLGDGGSYEQYF.

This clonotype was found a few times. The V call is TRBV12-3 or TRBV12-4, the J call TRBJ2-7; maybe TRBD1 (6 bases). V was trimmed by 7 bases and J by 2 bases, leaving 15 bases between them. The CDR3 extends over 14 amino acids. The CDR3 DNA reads TGTGCCAGCACCAGGGACATTCCCCCCTACGAGCAGTACTTC. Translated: CASTRDIPPYEQYF.

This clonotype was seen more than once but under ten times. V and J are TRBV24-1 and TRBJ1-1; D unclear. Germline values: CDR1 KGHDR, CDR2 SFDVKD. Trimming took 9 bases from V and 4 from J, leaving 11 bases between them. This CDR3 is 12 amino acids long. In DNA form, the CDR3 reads TGTGCCACCCGGGGTATGGGCACTGAAGCTTTCTTT. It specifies CATRGMGTEAFF.

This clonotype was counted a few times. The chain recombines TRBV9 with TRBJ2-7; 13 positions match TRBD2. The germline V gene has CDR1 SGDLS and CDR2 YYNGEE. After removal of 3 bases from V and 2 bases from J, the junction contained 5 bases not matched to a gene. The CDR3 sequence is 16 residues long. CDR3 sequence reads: CASSATSGRSPYEQYF. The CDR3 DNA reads TGTGCCAGCAGCGCGACTAGCGGGAGGAGCCCCTACGAGCAGTACTTC.

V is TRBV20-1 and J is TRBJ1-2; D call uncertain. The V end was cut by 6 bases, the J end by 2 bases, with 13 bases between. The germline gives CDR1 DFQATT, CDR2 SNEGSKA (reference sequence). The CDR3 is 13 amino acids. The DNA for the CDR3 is TGCAGTGCCACACCTACTGGGAACTATGGCTACACCTTC. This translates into CSATPTGNYGYTF.